This T cell receptor beta chain comes out of a study of blood T cells in healthy people across ages. Sample-barcoded 5' priming and a J-beta primer mix drove a second PCR of roughly 7 to 11 cycles. TCRdb re-analysed the 5' RACE reads in MiXCR, keeping a single row per CDR3 protein. The table shows about 570,000 distinct CDR3 sequences, with 27% occurring only once. The source material was blood. This clonotype was obtained from a woman aged 70-85 years in good health.

The CDR3 region has the DNA TGTGCCAGCAGTTCTGGACTAGCGGGAAGGTGGCATGAGCAGTTCTTC. Translated, it gives CASSSGLAGRWHEQFF. This chain connects TRBV12-3 or TRBV12-4 to TRBJ2-5, with TRBD2 identical over 12 bases. TRBJ2-1 matches the DNA end more closely, so the J call is doubtful. The length of the CDR3 is 16 residues.